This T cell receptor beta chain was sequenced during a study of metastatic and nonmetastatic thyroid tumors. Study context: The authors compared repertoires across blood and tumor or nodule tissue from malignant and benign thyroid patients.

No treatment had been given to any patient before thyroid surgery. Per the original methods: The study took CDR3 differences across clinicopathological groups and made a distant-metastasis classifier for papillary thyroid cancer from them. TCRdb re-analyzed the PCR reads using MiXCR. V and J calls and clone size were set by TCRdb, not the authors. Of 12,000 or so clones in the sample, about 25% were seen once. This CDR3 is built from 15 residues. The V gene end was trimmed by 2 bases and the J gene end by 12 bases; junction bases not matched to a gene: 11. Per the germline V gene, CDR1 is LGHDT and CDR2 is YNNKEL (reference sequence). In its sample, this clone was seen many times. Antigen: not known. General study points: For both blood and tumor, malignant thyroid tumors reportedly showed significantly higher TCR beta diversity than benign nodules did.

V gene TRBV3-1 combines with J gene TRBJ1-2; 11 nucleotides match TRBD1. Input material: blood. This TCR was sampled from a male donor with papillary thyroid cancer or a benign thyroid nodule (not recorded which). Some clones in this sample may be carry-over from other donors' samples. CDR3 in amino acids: CASSQTDRGPSADTF. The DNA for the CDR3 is TGTGCCAGCAGCCAAACGGACAGGGGGCCATCGGCGGACACCTTC.